This TCR beta chain originates from a study of blood T cell repertoires in COVID-19. About the research overall: Sources were T cells, B-cell-depleted T cells, or PBMCs; the material itself was cDNA or gDNA.

Study processing details: Nucleated cell number was recorded as an estimate derived from reference gene primer amplification. Data came from immunoSEQ multiplex PCR; TCRdb stores just in-frame clones and leaves some out. The V and J calls and clone size were taken over from that table, and D and trimming were inferred from the DNA. The sample gives about 130,000 clones, almost 85% of which show up once; more than 10% is in the top ten. Trimming stripped 7 bases from V and 0 bases from J, with 12 bases between. The CDR3 has 15 amino acids. Per the germline V gene, CDR1 is MNHEY and CDR2 is SVGAGI. Sequenced sample: peripheral blood. The chain is built from TRBV6-5 and TRBJ1-4; no firm D call. This receptor was obtained from a human donor in a cohort sampled during active COVID-19. The CDR3 sequence: CASTRGPATNEKLFF. In DNA, the CDR3 is TGTGCCAGCACCCGAGGGCCCGCAACTAATGAAAAACTGTTTTTT.